The clone carrying this T cell receptor (beta chain) has only one observation. Antigen: not known. Treatment defined: about 20 received Ad26.COV2.S at low or high dose, single or two shots; about 5 received placebo; per-sample allocation not given. Repertoires come from day 63 after the first vaccine or placebo injection. It was an adult aged 18-55 years in Boston who was the donor. The sample is drawn from a study of Ad26.COV2.S vaccination and SARS-CoV-2 variants. Clones were read by immunoSEQ multiplex PCR, and TCRdb kept only the in-frame ones, dropping some. Among 200,000 to 300,000 clones, 88% were seen once, and the ten largest hold roughly a tenth. Study results and limitations: Quantification of TCR breadth and depth may have yielded underestimates of total T cell responses. Breadth of non-spike TCRs did not differ between vaccinees and placebo recipients. Vaccinees showed greater spike-specific TCR breadth than placebo recipients.

This CDR3 has 14 amino acids. In germline, CDR1 is MNHEY, CDR2 SVGAGI. V lost 7 bases, J lost 1 base, and 14 bases lay in between. The sequencing used peripheral blood, collected in a trial of Ad26.COV2.S vaccine versus placebo. This sequence joins TRBV6-5 and TRBJ2-7, with no clear D. The clonotype comes from a person aged 18-65 years who received the Ad26.COV2.S COVID-19 vaccine or a placebo. The CDR3 is CASTVMTASYEQYF. Written as DNA, the CDR3 is TGTGCCAGCACCGTCATGACCGCATCCTACGAGCAGTACTTC.